This T cell receptor beta chain was captured in a study of shared T cell receptors in the human thymus. Measured with immunoSEQ multiplex PCR; TCRdb has only the in-frame clones, and not every one. The sample includes hundreds of thousands of clones, 80% to 90% seen only once; the top ten take about 0.011%. CDR1 SQVTM and CDR2 ANQGSEA come from the germline V gene. The V segment lost 7 bases and the J segment 4 bases; nucleotides outside the gene matches: 7. The CDR3 is 13 amino acids. These data were also filed under a second study, of human thymus T cells. As that study records: The study used thymus tissue resected during corrective heart surgery. In thymic and blood repertoires alike, V and J usage looked biased. Related research reported highly overlapping thymic repertoires among unrelated individuals.

Sequences were obtained from thymocytes. J is TRBJ2-5 and V is TRBV29-1, with 9 bases aligning to TRBD1. The sequence was collected from a girl less than two years old with a congenital heart defect. CDR3 sequence: CSGGDRVLETQYF. The CDR3 DNA sequence: TGCAGCGGGGGGGACAGGGTGCTAGAGACCCAGTACTTC.